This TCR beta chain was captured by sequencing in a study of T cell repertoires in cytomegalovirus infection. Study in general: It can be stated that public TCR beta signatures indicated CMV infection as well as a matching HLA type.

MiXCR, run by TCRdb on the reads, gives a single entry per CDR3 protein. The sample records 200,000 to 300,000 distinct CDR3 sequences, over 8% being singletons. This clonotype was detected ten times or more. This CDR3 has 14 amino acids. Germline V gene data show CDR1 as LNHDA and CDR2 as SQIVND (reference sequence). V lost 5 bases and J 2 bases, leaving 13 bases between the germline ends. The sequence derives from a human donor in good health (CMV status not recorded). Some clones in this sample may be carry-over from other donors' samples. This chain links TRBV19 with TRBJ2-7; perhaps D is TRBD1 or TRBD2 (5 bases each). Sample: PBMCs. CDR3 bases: TGTGCCAGTAGTTACGGGGACCCTACCTACGAGCAGTACTTC. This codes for CASSYGDPTYEQYF.